This TCR beta chain derives from a study of blood T cell repertoires in COVID-19. About the research overall: T cells, B-cell-depleted T cells, or PBMCs provided the cDNA or gDNA that served as material.

The CDR3 loop spans 13 amino acids. The V gene lost 5 bases and the J gene lost 4 bases, with 11 bases spanning the gap. From germline, CDR1 is SGHVS and CDR2 FNYEAQ. Authors' data handling: How many nucleated cells were present was estimated from reference gene primer amplification. Profiling relied on immunoSEQ multiplex PCR, and the TCRdb table lists in-frame clones only, not all of them. That table supplies the V and J calls and clone size; D and trimming were determined from the DNA. The sample yields 90,000 to 120,000 clones, around 87% seen once. The chain recombines TRBV7-6 with TRBJ1-2; maybe TRBD1 (6 bases). This clonotype was sampled from a woman aged 80 or over with acute or convalescent COVID-19. Sequences were obtained from peripheral blood. CDR3 coding DNA: TGTGCCAGCAGCCAACAGGGTACCTATGGCTACACCTTC. As protein: CASSQQGTYGYTF.